Detailed here is one T cell receptor (beta chain). This clonotype was counted ten times or more. Its specific antigen is unknown. Qualities for individual bases were not recorded, and no much larger clone is one base off. These data originate in a study of early T cells in non-severe SARS-CoV-2 infection (dated by TCRdb to the early 2020s). For context, the study as a whole: Bulk RNA from unsorted whole blood was used for TCR sequencing, so alpha and beta chains could not be paired. Study-wide conclusions, independent of this receptor: VDJdb matching was skewed toward anti-spike CD8 responses, so virus-specific expansions were likely underestimated and private and CD4 specificities were missed.

As encoded in the germline V gene, CDR1 is MNHEY while CDR2 is SVGEGT. The CDR3, from cysteine to phenylalanine, totals 14 residues. CDR3 DNA only is kept here, 42 bases in frame from base 1. Deletion took 7 bases off V and 0 bases off J, with a span of 12 bases between the germline ends. This was a case-control study nested in a cohort of healthcare workers in London, UK, who had nasopharyngeal swab PCR tests and blood samples taken every week. Healthcare workers were recruited between 23 and 31 March 2020, during the week of the UK lockdown, and were followed weekly for up to roughly 15 weeks. The library was built by means of 5' RACE. Sequencer: NextSeq 500. In the TCR library protocol, unique molecular identifiers were attached to individual cDNA molecules to correct for PCR bias and sequencing error. Sequencing covered both TCR alpha and beta chains, and within each sample the abundances of alpha and beta sequences were tightly co-correlated. In the paper's pipeline: V gene, J gene and CDR3 annotation of TCR sequences was performed with Decombinator V4. TCRs were defined as expanded if a significant change between any two time points was detected under a Poisson model with p below 0.0001. TCR abundances were normalised to the total number of TCRs sequenced per sample and were expressed as counts per million. TRAV1-2 paired with TRAJ12, TRAJ20 or TRAJ33 defined MAIT TCRs, while TRAV10 paired with TRAJ18 defined iNKT TCRs. VDJdb, accessed 1 November 2021, was searched for CMV, EBV and SARS-CoV-2 annotated TCRs, with TCRs annotated for multiple antigens excluded. TCRdb reran the public reads through fastp at Q25 and MiXCR, keeping productive beta chains. CDR3 protein duplicates are merged, each entry listing the most common genes and DNA. It is TCRdb's table, rather than the study itself, that gives the V and J calls and clone size. This sample has roughly 48,000 distinct CDR3 sequences in its table, and over 5% of those were observed once. The ten largest make up roughly 4.8% of the sample.

Sequenced input: whole blood. This sequence uses TRBV6-2 or TRBV6-3 and TRBJ1-1, with no reliable assignment of the D segment. The clonotype originates from an adult who was a healthcare worker with PCR-confirmed SARS-CoV-2 infection or an uninfected control (not recorded which). The CDR3 corresponds to CASTKGRLNTEAFF. The nucleotide sequence is TGTGCCAGCACCAAAGGCCGCCTGAACACTGAAGCTTTCTTT.